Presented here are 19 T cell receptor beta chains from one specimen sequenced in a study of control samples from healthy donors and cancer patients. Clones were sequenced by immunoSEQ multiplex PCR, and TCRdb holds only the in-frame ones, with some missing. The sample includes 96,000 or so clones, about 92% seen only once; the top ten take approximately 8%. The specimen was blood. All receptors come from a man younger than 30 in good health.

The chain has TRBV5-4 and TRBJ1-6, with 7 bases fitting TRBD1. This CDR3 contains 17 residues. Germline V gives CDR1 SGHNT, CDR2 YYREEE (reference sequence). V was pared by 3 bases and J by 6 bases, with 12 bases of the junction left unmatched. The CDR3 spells CASSSRGATGSNSPLHF. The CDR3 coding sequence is TGTGCCAGCAGCTCCCGCGGGGCGACAGGGAGTAATTCACCCCTCCACTTT.

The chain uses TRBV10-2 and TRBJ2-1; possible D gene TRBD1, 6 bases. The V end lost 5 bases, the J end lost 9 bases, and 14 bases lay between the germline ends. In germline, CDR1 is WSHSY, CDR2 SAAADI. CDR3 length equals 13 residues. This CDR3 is CASSQEDSGEQFF. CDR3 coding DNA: TGCGCCAGCAGTCAAGAGGACAGCGGTGAGCAGTTCTTC.

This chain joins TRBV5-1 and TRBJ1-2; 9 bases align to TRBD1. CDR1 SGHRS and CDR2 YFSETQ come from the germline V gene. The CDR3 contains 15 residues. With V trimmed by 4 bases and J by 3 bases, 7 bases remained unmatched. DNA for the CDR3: TGCGCCAGCAGCCTACAGGGACAGGGTCACTATGGCTACACCTTC. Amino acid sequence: CASSLQGQGHYGYTF.

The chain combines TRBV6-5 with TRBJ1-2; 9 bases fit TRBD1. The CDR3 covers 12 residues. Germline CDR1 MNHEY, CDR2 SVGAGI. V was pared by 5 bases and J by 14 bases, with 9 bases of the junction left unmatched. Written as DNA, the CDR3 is TGTGCCAGCAGTCCGGGACAGGGTCGAGGGACCTTC. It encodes CASSPGQGRGTF.

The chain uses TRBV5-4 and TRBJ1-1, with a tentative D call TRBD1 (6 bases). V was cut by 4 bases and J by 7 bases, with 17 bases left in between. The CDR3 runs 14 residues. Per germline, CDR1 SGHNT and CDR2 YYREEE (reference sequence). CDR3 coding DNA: TGTGCCAGCAGCCCGGGGGCCAACGGGCTTGAAGCTTTCTTT. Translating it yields CASSPGANGLEAFF.

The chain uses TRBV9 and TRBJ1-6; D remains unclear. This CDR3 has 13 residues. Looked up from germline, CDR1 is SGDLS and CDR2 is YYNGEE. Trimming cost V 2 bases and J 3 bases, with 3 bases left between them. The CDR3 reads CASSVGYNSPLHF. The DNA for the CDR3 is TGTGCCAGCAGCGTTGGCTATAATTCACCCCTCCACTTT.

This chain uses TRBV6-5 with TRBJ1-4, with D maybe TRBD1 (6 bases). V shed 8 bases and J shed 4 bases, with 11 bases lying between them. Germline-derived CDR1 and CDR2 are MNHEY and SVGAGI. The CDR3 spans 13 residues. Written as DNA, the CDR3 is TGTGCCAGCCGGGGACACCTTAATGAAAAACTGTTTTTT. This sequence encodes CASRGHLNEKLFF.

DNA for the CDR3: TGCGCCAGCAGCCAAGAAGCTGGGGTTGTGTTTGGTCAGCCCCAGCATTTT. Its protein is CASSQEAGVVFGQPQHF. V and J are TRBV4-1 and TRBJ1-5; D is unclear. The CDR3 contains 17 residues. Per germline, CDR1 MGHRA and CDR2 YSYEKL. V lost 0 bases to trimming and J lost 6 bases, with 18 bases between them.

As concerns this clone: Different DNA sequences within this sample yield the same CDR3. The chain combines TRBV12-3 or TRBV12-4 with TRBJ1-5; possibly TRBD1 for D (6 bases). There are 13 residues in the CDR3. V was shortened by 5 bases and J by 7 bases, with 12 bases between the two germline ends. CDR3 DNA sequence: TGTGCCAGCAGTCGGGCAGGGGACCAGCCCCAGCATTTT. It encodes CASSRAGDQPQHF.

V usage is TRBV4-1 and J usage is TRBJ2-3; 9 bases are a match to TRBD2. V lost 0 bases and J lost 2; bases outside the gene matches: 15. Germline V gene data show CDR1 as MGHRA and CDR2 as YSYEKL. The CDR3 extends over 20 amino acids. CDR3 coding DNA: TGCGCCAGCAGCCAAGATCCCACCCGTGGTAGCGGGAGTCACACAGATACGCAGTATTTT. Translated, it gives CASSQDPTRGSGSHTDTQYF.

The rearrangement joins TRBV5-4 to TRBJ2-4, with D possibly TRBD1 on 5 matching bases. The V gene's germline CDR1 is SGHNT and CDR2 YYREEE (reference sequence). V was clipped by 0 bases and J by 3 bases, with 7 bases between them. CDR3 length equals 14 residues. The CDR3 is CASSLEGDKNIQYF. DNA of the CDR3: TGTGCCAGCAGCTTGGAAGGGGACAAAAACATTCAGTACTTC.

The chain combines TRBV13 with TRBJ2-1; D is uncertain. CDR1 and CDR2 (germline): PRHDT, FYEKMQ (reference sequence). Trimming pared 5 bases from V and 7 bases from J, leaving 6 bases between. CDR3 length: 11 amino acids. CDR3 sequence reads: CASSGRNEQFF. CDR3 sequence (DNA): TGTGCCAGCAGCGGGCGAAATGAGCAGTTCTTC.

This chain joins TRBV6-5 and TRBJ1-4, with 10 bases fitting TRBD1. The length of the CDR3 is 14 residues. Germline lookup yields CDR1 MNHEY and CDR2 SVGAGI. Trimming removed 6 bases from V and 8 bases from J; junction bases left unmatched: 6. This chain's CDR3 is CASSPGQGWEKLFF. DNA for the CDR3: TGTGCCAGCAGCCCGGGACAGGGGTGGGAAAAACTGTTTTTT.

CDR3 in amino acids: CASSVGAGGVETQYF. The CDR3, as DNA: TGTGCCAGCAGCGTAGGAGCGGGGGGCGTGGAGACCCAGTACTTC. The chain has TRBV9 and TRBJ2-5; 9 bases are shared with TRBD2. J was trimmed by 5 bases and V by 0 bases; bases with no gene match: 5. Germline CDR1 SGDLS, CDR2 YYNGEE. The CDR3 is 15 residues long.

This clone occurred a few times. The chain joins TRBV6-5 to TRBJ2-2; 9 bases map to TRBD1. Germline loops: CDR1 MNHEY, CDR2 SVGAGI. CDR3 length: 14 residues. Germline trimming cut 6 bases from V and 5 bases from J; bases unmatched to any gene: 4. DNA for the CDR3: TGTGCCAGCAGGGACAGGGGTGGGACCGGGGAGCTGTTTTTT. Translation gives CASRDRGGTGELFF.

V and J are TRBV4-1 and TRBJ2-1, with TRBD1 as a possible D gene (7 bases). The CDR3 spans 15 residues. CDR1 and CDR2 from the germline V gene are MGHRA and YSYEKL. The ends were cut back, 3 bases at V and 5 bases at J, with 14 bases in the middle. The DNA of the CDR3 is TGCGCCAGCAGCCATGGTCAGGGGGGAGACAATGAGCAGTTCTTC. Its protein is CASSHGQGGDNEQFF.

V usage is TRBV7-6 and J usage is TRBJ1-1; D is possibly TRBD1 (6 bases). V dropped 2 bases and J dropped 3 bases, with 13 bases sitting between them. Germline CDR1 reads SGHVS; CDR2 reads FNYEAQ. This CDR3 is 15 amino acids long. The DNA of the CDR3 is TGTGCCAGCAGCTTAACGGGGGGGGCAGACACTGAAGCTTTCTTT. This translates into CASSLTGGADTEAFF.

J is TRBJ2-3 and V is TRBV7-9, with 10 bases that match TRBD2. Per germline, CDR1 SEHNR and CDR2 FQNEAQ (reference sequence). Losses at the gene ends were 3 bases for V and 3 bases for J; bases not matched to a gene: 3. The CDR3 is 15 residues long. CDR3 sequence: CASSFGLAVTDTQYF. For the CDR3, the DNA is TGTGCCAGCAGCTTTGGACTAGCGGTAACAGATACGCAGTATTTT.

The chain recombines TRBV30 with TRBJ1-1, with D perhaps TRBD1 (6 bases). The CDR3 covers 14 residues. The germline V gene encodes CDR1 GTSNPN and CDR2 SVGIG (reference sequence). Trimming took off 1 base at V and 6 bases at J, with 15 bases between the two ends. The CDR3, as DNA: TGTGCCTGGAGTGAGTTATCGGGGGGCGCTGAAGCTTTCTTT. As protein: CAWSELSGGAEAFF.